This T cell receptor (beta chain) comes out of a study of blood T cells in healthy people across ages. Points from the study as a whole: Age brought a roughly linear fall in TCR beta diversity measured per million T cells. There were more naive CD4+ cells and higher diversity in long-lived donors than in aged donors.

Sample-barcoded 5' priming and a J-beta primer mix drove a second PCR of about 7 to 11 cycles. TCRdb reanalysed the 5' RACE reads using MiXCR and keeps one entry per CDR3 protein. The repertoire consists of hundreds of thousands of distinct CDR3 sequences, with approximately 50% occurring once and the leading ten covering 25% to 35%. There were healthy Caucasian individuals from Russia, aged about 6 to 95, serving as donors. This clonotype was seen more than once but under ten times. No antigen is known for it. After removal of 6 bases from V and 5 bases from J, the junction contained 7 bases not matched to a gene. The CDR3 contains 13 residues. Per germline, CDR1 DFQATT and CDR2 SNEGSKA (reference sequence).

The sequencing sample was made of blood. The chain combines TRBV20-1 with TRBJ1-1; 9 bases are a match to TRBD1. The origin of this receptor is a woman aged 55-75 years in good health. Written as DNA, the CDR3 is TGCAGTGCGAGGACAGGGGTGGGGACTGAAGCTTTCTTT. This sequence encodes CSARTGVGTEAFF.